Following are 21 T cell receptor beta chains from one sample sequenced in a study of T cells after yellow fever vaccination. TCRdb independently ran MiXCR on the 5' RACE reads; one entry per CDR3 protein. The sample lists 200,000 to 300,000 distinct CDR3 sequences; over 10% were seen once. This specimen consisted of CD4+ T cells sorted from PBMCs, obtained 45 days after the yellow fever booster vaccination. These receptors originate from a man aged 25 to 45 who received the YFV17D yellow fever vaccine.

V is TRBV27 and J is TRBJ2-7; D is undetermined. The CDR3 has 15 residues. Trimming took off 2 bases at V and 0 bases at J, with 11 bases between the two ends. Looked up from germline, CDR1 is MNHEY and CDR2 is SMNVEV (reference sequence). CDR3 DNA sequence: TGTGCCAGCAGTTTAGGGCAGCTAGGCTCCTACGAGCAGTACTTC. Its protein is CASSLGQLGSYEQYF.

The sample holds a few counts of this clonotype. The chain employs TRBV29-1 and TRBJ2-5; D perhaps matches TRBD2 (6 bases). Trimming left V 1 base short and J 2 bases short, with 14 bases between. Germline CDR1 SQVTM, CDR2 ANQGSEA. The CDR3 loop spans 15 amino acids. This CDR3 reads CSVEGPTGEQETQYF. The CDR3 DNA is TGCAGCGTTGAAGGCCCGACGGGGGAACAAGAGACCCAGTACTTC.

The chain has TRBV11-2 and TRBJ2-4; D is perhaps TRBD2 (6 bases). Trimming shortened V by 5 bases and J by 0 bases, and 11 bases separated the two germline ends. Germline V lookup: CDR1 SGHAT, CDR2 FQNNGV. The length of the CDR3 is 15 residues. The CDR3 reads CASSRPGLAKNIQYF. In nucleotides, the CDR3 is TGTGCCAGCAGCCGCCCGGGACTAGCCAAAAACATTCAGTACTTC.

This clonotype has just a few counts. This rearrangement joins TRBV5-1 to TRBJ2-1; D gene uncertain. V was cut by 0 bases and J by 7 bases, with 11 bases left in between. This CDR3 contains 14 residues. Per the germline V gene, CDR1 is SGHRS and CDR2 is YFSETQ. CDR3 residues: CASSLASSSNEQFF. The CDR3 nucleotides read TGCGCCAGCAGCTTGGCCAGTAGTTCTAATGAGCAGTTCTTC.

This sequence joins TRBV4-3 and TRBJ2-2; 11 positions agree with TRBD2. This CDR3 has 17 amino acids. Germline V gene sequence: CDR1 LGHNA, CDR2 YSLEER. The V and J ends lost 0 bases and 5 bases, in that order; junction bases with no gene match: 5. Here the CDR3 DNA reads TGCGCCAGCAGCCAAGAAGTTAGCGGGAGGGGTACCGGGGAGCTGTTTTTT. It specifies CASSQEVSGRGTGELFF.

This clonotype has a handful of counts. This chain joins TRBV4-3 and TRBJ2-3; TRBD2 might be the D (5 bases). V lost 1 base, J lost 1 base, and 21 bases lay in between. Germline lookup yields CDR1 LGHNA and CDR2 YSLEER. The CDR3 has 19 amino acids. CDR3 DNA: TGCGCCAGCAGCCAAGGTTTGCTAGCCCTTTCCTTTGGCACAGATACGCAGTATTTT. It specifies CASSQGLLALSFGTDTQYF.

This clonotype was observed a few times. The V and J genes are TRBV20-1 and TRBJ2-7, with D maybe TRBD1 (5 bases). The germline gives CDR1 DFQATT, CDR2 SNEGSKA (reference sequence). The CDR3 covers 14 residues. V was pared by 2 bases and J by 5 bases, with 16 bases between. CDR3 sequence (DNA): TGCAGTGCTAGAATCGCAGGGCTCATCCACGAGCAGTACTTC. As protein: CSARIAGLIHEQYF.

The chain carries TRBV3-1 and TRBJ2-7; TRBD1 might be the D (6 bases). The V gene's germline CDR1 is LGHDT and CDR2 YNNKEL (reference sequence). Trimming took 4 bases from V and 3 from J, leaving 13 bases between them. The CDR3 totals 14 residues. CDR3 coding DNA: TGTGCCAGCAGCCGCCGGGACACCTACTACGAGCAGTACTTC. Its protein is CASSRRDTYYEQYF.

The chain combines TRBV6-5 with TRBJ2-1; 9 positions match TRBD2. CDR3 size: 13 residues. The trim removed 9 bases at V and 2 bases at J, leaving 2 bases unmatched. The germline CDR1 and CDR2 sequences are MNHEY and SVGAGI. The CDR3 coding sequence is TGTGCCAGTCTAGCGGGGCCCTACAATGAGCAGTTCTTC. This translates into CASLAGPYNEQFF.

This clonotype is a singleton in its sample. The chain joins TRBV4-3 to TRBJ1-1, with D possibly TRBD1 on 6 matching bases. V was cut by 1 base and J by 4 bases, with 13 bases left in between. Germline CDR1 and CDR2: LGHNA and YSLEER. This CDR3 region has 15 residues. CDR3 sequence reads: CASSQGLGAGTEAFF. Here the CDR3 DNA reads TGCGCCAGCAGCCAAGGTTTGGGGGCGGGCACTGAAGCTTTCTTT.

This clonotype has at least ten counts. The V call is TRBV29-1, the J call TRBJ2-4, with D possibly matching TRBD1 (5 bases). The CDR3 is made up of 16 amino acids. Trimming removed 5 bases from V and 1 base from J, with 18 bases in between. CDR1 and CDR2 (germline): SQVTM, ANQGSEA. The CDR3 DNA sequence: TGCAGCGTTACCTCTTGGGTGGGGCAGGCCAAAAACATTCAGTACTTC. This translates into CSVTSWVGQAKNIQYF.

The chain has TRBV4-1 and TRBJ1-6; no clear D. This CDR3 is 16 amino acids long. Germline CDR1 MGHRA, CDR2 YSYEKL. Trimming cost V 0 bases and J 2 bases, with 8 bases left between them. The CDR3 nucleotides are TGCGCCAGCAGCCAAGACTGGGGTGCCTATAATTCACCCCTCCACTTT. It yields the protein CASSQDWGAYNSPLHF.

This clonotype was picked up many times. This chain joins TRBV20-1 and TRBJ2-1, with 9 nucleotides matching TRBD2. Germline CDR1 DFQATT, CDR2 SNEGSKA (reference sequence). The CDR3 extends over 14 amino acids. Trimming at V came to 6 bases and at J to 3 bases, leaving 6 bases not matched to a gene. Written as DNA, the CDR3 is TGCAGTGCCCAGACTAGCGGTCTCTACAATGAGCAGTTCTTC. This encodes CSAQTSGLYNEQFF.

CDR3 DNA: TGTGCCACCAACAGGGATGCCACCGGGGAGCTGTTTTTT. Amino acids: CATNRDATGELFF. The V call is TRBV15, the J call TRBJ2-2, with a weak D call TRBD1 (6 bases). Germline lookup yields CDR1 LNHNV and CDR2 YYDKDF (reference sequence). V lost 7 bases to trimming and J lost 4 bases, with 10 bases between them. The CDR3 totals 13 residues.

This clonotype was seen at least ten times. The chain employs TRBV29-1 and TRBJ2-3; D is possibly TRBD2 (6 bases). Per germline, CDR1 SQVTM and CDR2 ANQGSEA. Trimming took 1 base from V and 1 from J, leaving 6 bases between them. The length of the CDR3 is 13 residues. As DNA, the CDR3 is TGCAGCGTTGAAGTAGCGGGCACAGATACGCAGTATTTT. The encoded protein is CSVEVAGTDTQYF.

This clonotype was recorded many times. The chain links TRBV20-1 to TRBJ2-7, with D possibly matching TRBD2 (5 bases). The CDR3 spans 13 residues. Germline CDR1 DFQATT, CDR2 SNEGSKA (reference sequence). The V end lost 0 bases, the J end lost 2 bases, and 8 bases lay between the germline ends. CDR3 region: CSAREGAAYEQYF. The CDR3 coding sequence is TGCAGTGCTAGAGAGGGAGCAGCCTACGAGCAGTACTTC.

The gene calls are TRBV5-2 and TRBJ2-1; the D call TRBD2 from the table was never checked on the DNA. TRBV5-2 has pseudogene status. The CDR3 sequence is 16 residues long. CDR3 nucleotide sequence: TGTGCCAGGGGCCCCGGGGGCGGGAGGGATTACAATGAGCAGTTCTTC. Translation gives CARGPGGGRDYNEQFF.

This clonotype was picked up a small number of times. The chain recombines TRBV5-1 with TRBJ2-5; D is uncertain. Deletions cut 0 bases from V and 0 bases from J, with 9 bases between. Germline-derived CDR1 and CDR2 are SGHRS and YFSETQ. The CDR3 contains 15 residues. The CDR3 nucleotides read TGCGCCAGCAGCTTGGGCGCGGAAAACCAAGAGACCCAGTACTTC. It specifies CASSLGAENQETQYF.

This clonotype has a handful of counts. In nucleotides, the CDR3 is TGTGCCATCATGAGTACGGGAGGCTCCTACAATGAGCAGTTCTTC. Protein: CAIMSTGGSYNEQFF. The chain joins TRBV10-3 to TRBJ2-1; 7 bases match TRBD2. Unmatched junction bases numbered 6, after V lost 7 bases and J lost 0 bases. Germline CDR1 is ENHRY and CDR2 is SYGVKD. The CDR3 covers 15 residues.

This clonotype was counted a few times. V usage is TRBV7-8 and J usage is TRBJ2-7, with 9 bases that match TRBD2. Germline-derived CDR1 and CDR2 are SGHVS and FQNEAQ. V was clipped by 3 bases and J by 2 bases; unmatched bases: 2. The CDR3 contains 14 residues. The CDR3 protein is CASSFGGRAYEQYF. Here the CDR3 DNA reads TGTGCCAGCAGCTTTGGCGGGAGGGCCTACGAGCAGTACTTC.

In this sample, this clonotype turned up many times. The chain links TRBV21-1 to TRBJ2-2. TRBV21-1 is assigned pseudogene status. CDR3 size: 14 residues. CDR3 in amino acids: CASSDRHRTGELFF. The CDR3 DNA reads TGTGCCAGCAGCGATCGACACCGCACCGGGGAGCTGTTTTTT.